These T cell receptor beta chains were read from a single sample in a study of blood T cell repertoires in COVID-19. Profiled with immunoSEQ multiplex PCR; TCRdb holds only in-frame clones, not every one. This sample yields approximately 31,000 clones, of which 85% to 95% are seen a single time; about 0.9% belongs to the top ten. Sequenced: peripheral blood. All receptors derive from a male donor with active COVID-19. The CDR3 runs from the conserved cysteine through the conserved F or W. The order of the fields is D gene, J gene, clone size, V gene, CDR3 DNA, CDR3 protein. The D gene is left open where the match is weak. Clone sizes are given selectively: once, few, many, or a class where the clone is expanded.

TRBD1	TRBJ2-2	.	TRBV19	TGTGCCAGTAGATCCCGGGACAGGGGGTACACCGGGGAGCTGTTTTTT	CASRSRDRGYTGELFF
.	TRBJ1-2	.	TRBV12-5	TGTGCTAGTGGCCTCGCGATAAACTATGGCTACACCTTC	CASGLAINYGYTF
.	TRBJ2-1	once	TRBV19	TGTGCCAGTAGTAAAAGCGGGCACTACAATGAGCAGTTCTTC	CASSKSGHYNEQFF
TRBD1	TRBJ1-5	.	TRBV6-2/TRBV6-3	TGTGCCAGCAGTTACGCCACAGGGGGTGTTAGTCAGCCCCAGCATTTT	CASSYATGGVSQPQHF
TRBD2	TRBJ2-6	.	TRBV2	TGTGCCAGTAGCGGGGCACCCTCTGGGGCCAACGTCCTGACTTTC	CASSGAPSGANVLTF
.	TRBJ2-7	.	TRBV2	TGTGCCAGCAGTGAATCTCGGGACTCCCGACGTTACGAGCAGTACTTC	CASSESRDSRRYEQYF
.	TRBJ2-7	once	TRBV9	TGTGCCAGCAGCACTACAGGGTTTGACGAGCAGTACTTC	CASSTTGFDEQYF
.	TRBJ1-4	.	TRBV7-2	TGTGCCAGCAGCTTACAGGGTGTTACTAATGAAAAACTGTTTTTT	CASSLQGVTNEKLFF
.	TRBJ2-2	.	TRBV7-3	TGTGCCAGCAGTACAGACACCGGGGAGCTGTTTTTT	CASSTDTGELFF
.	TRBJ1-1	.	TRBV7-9	TGTGCCAGCAGCATTACAGGGAAGGGAGCTTTCTTT	CASSITGKGAFF
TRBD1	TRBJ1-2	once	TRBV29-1	TGCAGCGTTGAGGGGACAGGGACCTATGGCTACACCTTC	CSVEGTGTYGYTF
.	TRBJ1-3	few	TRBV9	TGTGCCAGCTCCGGGACTCTTGGAAACACCATATATTTT	CASSGTLGNTIYF
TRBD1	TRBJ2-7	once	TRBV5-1	TGCGCCAGCAGCCCGCGAGGGGGTTACAGGGGAGATCTCCTACGAGCGCAGTACTTC	CASSPRGGYRGDLLRAQYF
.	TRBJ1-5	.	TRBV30	TGTGCCTGGACTTACCCCGGTGGGCGCAATCAGCCCCAGCATTTT	CAWTYPGGRNQPQHF
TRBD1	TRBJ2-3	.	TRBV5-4	TGTGCCAGCAGCAAGGATGGACAGGGCCGAGATACGCAGTATTTT	CASSKDGQGRDTQYF
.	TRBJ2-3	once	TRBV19	TGTGCCAGTAGCTTAGGGACACTCCGGACAGATACGCAGTATTTT	CASSLGTLRTDTQYF
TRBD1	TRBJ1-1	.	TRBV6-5	TGTGCCAGCAGTACACAGGGGGCATCCACTGAAGCTTTCTTT	CASSTQGASTEAFF
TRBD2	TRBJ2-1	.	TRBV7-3	TGTGCCAGCAGCCCGACTAGCGGCCATTCAGAGCAGTTCTTC	CASSPTSGHSEQFF
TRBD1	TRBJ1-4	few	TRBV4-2	TGTGCCAGCAGCCAAGTAAGGGGGACAGCTAATGAAAAACTGTTTTTT	CASSQVRGTANEKLFF
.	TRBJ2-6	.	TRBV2	TGTGCCAGCAGAAGGGGGAATTTTTTAGGCACTGGGGCCAACGTCCTGACTTTC	CASRRGNFLGTGANVLTF
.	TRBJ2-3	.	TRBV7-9	TGTGCCAGCAGCTCTACCCCAGATACGCAGTATTTT	CASSSTPDTQYF
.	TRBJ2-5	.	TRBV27	TGTGCCAGCAGCCCCTTGGGGGGTCAAGAGACCCAGTACTTC	CASSPLGGQETQYF
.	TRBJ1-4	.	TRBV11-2	TGTGCCAGCAGCTTAGTGGGAGGGTTCGATGAAAAACTGTTTTTT	CASSLVGGFDEKLFF
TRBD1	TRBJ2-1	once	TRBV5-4	TGTGCCAGCAGCTCACAGGGGGCGACGCCTTGGGATGAGCAGTTCTTC	CASSSQGATPWDEQFF
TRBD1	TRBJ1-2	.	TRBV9	TGTGCCAGCAACCTTAGACAGGGTGATGGCTACACCTTC	CASNLRQGDGYTF
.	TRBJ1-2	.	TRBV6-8	TGTGCCAGCGCGGGCTCCGTAGTGGCTGGCTACACCTTC	CASAGSVVAGYTF
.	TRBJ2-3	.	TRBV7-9	TGTGCCAGCAGCTTAGCGCCGTGGGGTACTAGGGGCACAGATACGCAGTATTTT	CASSLAPWGTRGTDTQYF
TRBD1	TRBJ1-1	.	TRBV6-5	TGTGCCAGCAGACTACAGGGGGGGAACACTGAAGCTTTCTTT	CASRLQGGNTEAFF
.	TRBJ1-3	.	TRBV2	TGTGCCAGCAGTACTCCCTCTGGAAACACCATATATTTT	CASSTPSGNTIYF
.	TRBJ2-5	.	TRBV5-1	TGCGCCAGCAGCTTGGAAAGGGGCCTCCAAGAGACCCAGTACTTC	CASSLERGLQETQYF
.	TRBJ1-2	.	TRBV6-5	TGTGCCAGCAGTTACACCGGACCAGGGGTTGGCTACACCTTC	CASSYTGPGVGYTF
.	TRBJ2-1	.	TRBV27	TGTGCCAGCAGTTCCTGGAGCTCCTACAATGAGCAGTTCTTC	CASSSWSSYNEQFF
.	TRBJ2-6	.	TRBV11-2	TGTGCCAGCAGTTCCCCAGGGGCCAACGTCCTGACTTTC	CASSSPGANVLTF
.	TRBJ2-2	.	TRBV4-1	TGCGCCAGCAGCCAAGCGTCGGGTTTAGGCGGGGAGCTGTTTTTT	CASSQASGLGGELFF
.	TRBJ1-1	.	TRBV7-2	TGTGCCAGCAGCTCACCCGGGAGTGAAGCTTTCTTT	CASSSPGSEAFF
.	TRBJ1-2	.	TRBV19	TGTGCCAGTACTAGTCGGCTTCCGCCCTATGGCTACACCTTC	CASTSRLPPYGYTF
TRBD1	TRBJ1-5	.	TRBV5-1	TGCGCCAGCAGCTTGGCCGGGACAGGGGGACAGCCCCAGCATTTT	CASSLAGTGGQPQHF
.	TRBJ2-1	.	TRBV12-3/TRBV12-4	TGTGCCAGCAGTTTTGACGGGGTGGGAGAGCAGTTCTTC	CASSFDGVGEQFF
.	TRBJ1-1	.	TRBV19	TGTGCCAGTAGTATAACCAGGGTTATGAACACTGAAGCTTTCTTT	CASSITRVMNTEAFF
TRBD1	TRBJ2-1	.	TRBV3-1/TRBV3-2	TGTGCCAGCAGCCAAGCCTGGACAGGGTATTACAATGAGCAGTTCTTC	CASSQAWTGYYNEQFF
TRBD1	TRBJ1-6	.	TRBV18	TGTGCCAGCTCACTCGGGACAGGCGTAAATAATTCACCCCTCCACTTT	CASSLGTGVNNSPLHF
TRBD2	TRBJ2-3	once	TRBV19	TGTGCCAGTAGTGGGCCTAGCGGGGCCCAGGGAGATACGCAGTATTTT	CASSGPSGAQGDTQYF
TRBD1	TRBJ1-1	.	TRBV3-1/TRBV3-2	TGTGCCAGCAGCTACGGACAGGGTAACACTGAAGCTTTCTTT	CASSYGQGNTEAFF
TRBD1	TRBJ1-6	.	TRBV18	TGTGCCAGCTCAGAATACCGGGACAGTAATAATTCACCCCTCCACTTT	CASSEYRDSNNSPLHF
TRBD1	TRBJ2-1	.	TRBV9	TGTGCCAGCAGCGTCGGGACAGCCCACAATGAGCAGTTCTTC	CASSVGTAHNEQFF
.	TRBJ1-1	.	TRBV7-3	TGTGCCAGCAGCTTAGAGGGGAACACTGAAGCTTTCTTT	CASSLEGNTEAFF
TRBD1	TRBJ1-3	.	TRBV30	TGTGCCTGGAGTACGGGACAGGGAAACACCATATATTTT	CAWSTGQGNTIYF
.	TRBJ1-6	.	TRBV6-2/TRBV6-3	TGTGCCAGCAGTTACGACAGCCGCTCCTATAATTCACCCCTCCACTTT	CASSYDSRSYNSPLHF
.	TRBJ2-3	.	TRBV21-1	TGTGCCAGCAGCAGCCCCCCGTGGGACAGGGGCTCCTGTTCATTGAACACAGATACGCAGTATTTT	CASSSPPWDRGSCSLNTDTQYF
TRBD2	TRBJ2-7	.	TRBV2	TGTGCCAGCAGCGTCAGCGGGGGGCTCTACGAGCAGTACTTC	CASSVSGGLYEQYF
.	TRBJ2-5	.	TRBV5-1	TGCGCCAGCAGCTTAGGGGTCGACAGAGAAGAGACCCAGTACTTC	CASSLGVDREETQYF
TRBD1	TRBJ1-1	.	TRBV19	TGTGCCAGTACCACGACAGGGGTGAGCACTGAAGCTTTCTTT	CASTTTGVSTEAFF
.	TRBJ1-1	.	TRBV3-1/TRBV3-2	TGTGCCAGCAGCCAGGGTTCTAGGTCAGCTTTCTTT	CASSQGSRSAFF